Listed here are 9 T cell receptor beta chains from one sample, sequenced in a study of CD8+CD57+ T cells in acquired aplastic anemia. Profiles of TCR beta VDJ and CDR3 were generated from a genomic DNA template. TCRdb reprocessed the reads with MiXCR, giving one entry per CDR3 protein. The table includes approximately 180,000 distinct CDR3 sequences, more than 45% detected once. Before being chosen for sequencing, patients had shown CD8+CD57+ cell expansion by flow cytometry. The sample taken for sequencing was sorted CD4+, CD8+, or CD8+CD57+ T cells (not recorded which) from PBMCs. The receptors were gathered from a human donor with aplastic anemia.

On this clonotype itself: The conserved phenylalanine or tryptophan is not found at the CDR3 terminus, so this likely reflects a read error. The gene calls are TRBV11-2 and TRBJ1-2, with D hard to call. This CDR3 is built from 11 residues. CDR1 and CDR2 from the germline V gene are SGHAT and FQNNGV. Between the trimmed V and J ends, which lost 5 bases and 2 bases, there was a span of 3 bases. CDR3 residues: CASSLNYGYTL. As DNA, the CDR3 is TGTGCCAGCAGCCTGAACTATGGCTACACCCTC.

This clonotype was counted many times. This chain links TRBV6-1 with TRBJ2-3, with D perhaps TRBD2 (6 bases). Trimming stripped 6 bases from V and 9 bases from J, with 13 bases between. Germline V gene sequence: CDR1 MNHNS, CDR2 SASEGT. The CDR3 sequence is 12 residues long. The CDR3 bases are TGTGCCAGCAGGGATTCGGCGGGGACGCAGTATTTT. Translating it yields CASRDSAGTQYF.

The genes are TRBV12-3 or TRBV12-4 and TRBJ1-2; D perhaps matches TRBD1 (6 bases). The CDR3 consists of 12 residues. Trimming stripped 1 base from V and 8 bases from J, with 8 bases between. For the CDR3, the DNA is TGTGCCAGCAGTTTAGACAGGGCCGGCTACACCTTC. Translation gives CASSLDRAGYTF.

This clonotype has at least ten counts. This chain connects TRBV4-1 to TRBJ2-7, with D uncertain. V was clipped by 1 base and J by 4 bases, with 8 bases between them. This CDR3 region has 13 residues. Germline CDR1 reads MGHRA; CDR2 reads YSYEKL. As DNA, the CDR3 is TGCGCCAGCAGCCAAGTTAAAGGGTACGAGCAGTACTTC. It is translated as CASSQVKGYEQYF.

This clonotype was counted many times. The CDR3 nucleotides read TGTGCCAGTACCCAGTTGGCTAATAGCAATCAGCCCCAGCATTTT. It codes for CASTQLANSNQPQHF. V usage is TRBV19 and J usage is TRBJ1-5; the D is unclear. This CDR3 has 15 amino acids. The V gene lost 7 bases and the J gene lost 0 bases, with 13 bases spanning the gap. Germline V gene data show CDR1 as LNHDA and CDR2 as SQIVND (reference sequence).

This clonotype has a count of ten or more. The V gene is TRBV6-5, the J gene TRBJ2-5; D unresolved. Trimming left V 0 bases short and J 1 base short, with 6 bases between. CDR1 and CDR2 from the germline V gene are MNHEY and SVGAGI. This CDR3 comprises 14 residues. The CDR3 nucleotides read TGTGCCAGCAGTTACTCATTTGGCCAAGAGACCCAGTACTTC. Translating gives CASSYSFGQETQYF.

The rearrangement uses TRBV2 and TRBJ2-5; 9 bases agree with TRBD2. This CDR3 spans 13 amino acids. Germline-derived CDR1 and CDR2 are SNHLY and FYNNEI. Trimming cost V 3 bases and J 7 bases; bases outside gene matches: 3. CDR3 loop: CASSEAGGPTQYF. The CDR3 bases are TGTGCCAGCAGTGAGGCGGGGGGGCCGACCCAGTACTTC.

This clonotype was observed a few times. This rearrangement joins TRBV3-1 to TRBJ1-1, with a tentative D call TRBD1 (5 bases). V was pared by 4 bases and J by 3 bases, with 12 bases between. This CDR3 is built from 14 residues. CDR1 is LGHDT, CDR2 YNNKEL, per germline (reference sequence). In DNA form, the CDR3 reads TGTGCCAGCAGCCCTGGGGCCTACGACACTGAAGCTTTCTTT. It specifies CASSPGAYDTEAFF.

This clonotype was observed once. V gene TRBV5-1 combines with J gene TRBJ2-7; D ambiguous. V dropped 4 bases and J dropped 6 bases, with 11 bases sitting between them. This CDR3 is built from 12 residues. The germline CDR1 and CDR2 sequences are SGHRS and YFSETQ. CDR3 residues: CASSTSKGEQYF. The CDR3 nucleotides read TGCGCCAGCAGCACCTCGAAGGGCGAGCAGTACTTC.